These T cell receptor beta chains were read from a single sample in a study of cytomegalovirus exposure and HLA in healthy donors. Measured with immunoSEQ multiplex PCR; TCRdb has only the in-frame clones, and not every one. Among 110,000 to 150,000 clones, 91% were seen once, and the ten largest hold 0.6% to 0.8%. Sequenced input: PBMCs. The receptors here all came from a man aged 18-30 years in good health and CMV-seronegative. Each CDR3 is given with its conserved first and last residue. Fields, in order: J gene, clone size, D gene, V gene, CDR3 DNA, CDR3 protein. A D gene is named only where the DNA matches it firmly. The size of a clone is reported for some rows only, either as once, few or many, or as a class for expanded clones.

j_gene: TRBJ1-4
abundance: NA
d_gene: TRBD1
v_gene: TRBV30
CDR3nt: TGTGCCTGGAGGGTACAGGGGGCTGGAGAAAAACTGTTTTTT
CDR3aa: CAWRVQGAGEKLFF

j_gene: TRBJ2-7
abundance: NA
d_gene: TRBD2
v_gene: TRBV2
CDR3nt: TGTGCCAGCAGTGACTCTGACGGGGGGGCAATATACGAGCAGTACTTC
CDR3aa: CASSDSDGGAIYEQYF

j_gene: TRBJ2-5
abundance: NA
d_gene: TRBD1
v_gene: TRBV18
CDR3nt: TGTGCCAGCTCACCCGGACAGGGGCAACAAGAGACCCAGTACTTC
CDR3aa: CASSPGQGQQETQYF

j_gene: TRBJ1-2
abundance: few
d_gene: TRBD1
v_gene: TRBV13
CDR3nt: TGTGCCAGCAGCACCCGACAGGGCCAGGAACGCGGCTACACCTTC
CDR3aa: CASSTRQGQERGYTF

j_gene: TRBJ1-4
abundance: NA
d_gene: TRBD1
v_gene: TRBV11-2
CDR3nt: TGTGCCAGCAGCCAGGGACAGGGAACGGAAAAACTGTTTTTT
CDR3aa: CASSQGQGTEKLFF

j_gene: TRBJ2-3
abundance: once
d_gene: TRBD2
v_gene: TRBV4-1
CDR3nt: TGCGCCAGCAGCCAAGATCGCCTACTAGCGAGTGGAGGTACGCAGTATTTT
CDR3aa: CASSQDRLLASGGTQYF

j_gene: TRBJ1-2
abundance: NA
d_gene: TRBD1
v_gene: TRBV4-3
CDR3nt: TGCGCCAGCAGCCAGGCGGTTTACCCCCCCCCGACAGGGGGGGATTCAGGCTACACCTTC
CDR3aa: CASSQAVYPPPTGGDSGYTF

j_gene: TRBJ1-5
abundance: NA
d_gene: NA
v_gene: TRBV14
CDR3nt: TGTGCCAGCAGCTCACATATGGGAGGGGATAACAATCAGCCCCAGCATTTT
CDR3aa: CASSSHMGGDNNQPQHF

j_gene: TRBJ1-2
abundance: NA
d_gene: TRBD1
v_gene: TRBV19
CDR3nt: TGTGCCAGTAGATTTCAGGGGGAAAACTATGGCTACACCTTC
CDR3aa: CASRFQGENYGYTF

j_gene: TRBJ2-1
abundance: NA
d_gene: NA
v_gene: TRBV5-5
CDR3nt: TGTGCCAGCAGCTTGGACAGGGTTTCCTACAATGAGCAGTTCTTC
CDR3aa: CASSLDRVSYNEQFF

j_gene: TRBJ2-5
abundance: once
d_gene: TRBD2
v_gene: TRBV27
CDR3nt: TGTGCCAGCAGTTCTAAAGACCCGGGACTAGCGGGGGTGCTGTTTGGGGAGACCCAGTACTTC
CDR3aa: CASSSKDPGLAGVLFGETQYF

j_gene: TRBJ2-1
abundance: NA
d_gene: TRBD1
v_gene: TRBV6-1
CDR3nt: TGTGCCAGCAGTCGAGGGACAGGGGGCTTCAATGAGCAGTTCTTC
CDR3aa: CASSRGTGGFNEQFF

j_gene: TRBJ2-3
abundance: NA
d_gene: TRBD2
v_gene: TRBV7-2
CDR3nt: TGTGCCAGCAGCCTACTCAGGACTAGCGGGAAGGTGACAGATACGCAGTATTTT
CDR3aa: CASSLLRTSGKVTDTQYF

j_gene: TRBJ2-5
abundance: NA
d_gene: TRBD2
v_gene: TRBV6-5
CDR3nt: TGTGCCAGCAGTTACTCGTCGGGGGGTACAGAGACCCAGTACTTC
CDR3aa: CASSYSSGGTETQYF

j_gene: TRBJ1-5
abundance: NA
d_gene: NA
v_gene: TRBV5-1
CDR3nt: TGCGCCAGCAGCTTCGGGGAGGGGGATCAGCCCCAGCATTTT
CDR3aa: CASSFGEGDQPQHF

j_gene: TRBJ2-1
abundance: NA
d_gene: TRBD2
v_gene: TRBV4-3
CDR3nt: TGCGCCAGCAGCCAAACTAGCGGGAGTTACAATGAGCAGTTCTTC
CDR3aa: CASSQTSGSYNEQFF

j_gene: TRBJ2-3
abundance: NA
d_gene: NA
v_gene: TRBV6-1
CDR3nt: TGTGCCAGCAGTGGCGTACTACTCACAGATACGCAGTATTTT
CDR3aa: CASSGVLLTDTQYF

j_gene: TRBJ2-5
abundance: NA
d_gene: NA
v_gene: TRBV14
CDR3nt: TGTGCCAGCAGCCAAGTCGTACGCGCAGAGACCCAGTACTTC
CDR3aa: CASSQVVRAETQYF

j_gene: TRBJ2-1
abundance: NA
d_gene: TRBD1
v_gene: TRBV7-6
CDR3nt: TGTGCCAGCAGCTTAGACGTCCGGGACAGACGATACAATGAGCAGTTCTTC
CDR3aa: CASSLDVRDRRYNEQFF

j_gene: TRBJ1-1
abundance: NA
d_gene: NA
v_gene: TRBV5-4
CDR3nt: TGTGCCAGCAGCCTTGACCAACGGGACACTGAAGCTTTCTTT
CDR3aa: CASSLDQRDTEAFF

j_gene: TRBJ2-2
abundance: NA
d_gene: NA
v_gene: TRBV9
CDR3nt: TGTGCCAGCACCACCGCAGCGTCCGGGGAGCTGTTTTTT
CDR3aa: CASTTAASGELFF

j_gene: TRBJ1-2
abundance: few
d_gene: TRBD1
v_gene: TRBV6-5
CDR3nt: TGTGCCAGCAGCCCCGACAGGGACTATGGCTACACCTTC
CDR3aa: CASSPDRDYGYTF

j_gene: TRBJ2-5
abundance: NA
d_gene: TRBD1
v_gene: TRBV6-1
CDR3nt: TGTGCCAGCAGACCGGGACAGACTTTCCAAGAGACCCAGTACTTC
CDR3aa: CASRPGQTFQETQYF

j_gene: TRBJ2-7
abundance: NA
d_gene: NA
v_gene: TRBV11-2
CDR3nt: TGTGCCAGCAGCTTAGAGATGGCTAGCGTACTGAACGAGCAGTACTTC
CDR3aa: CASSLEMASVLNEQYF

j_gene: TRBJ2-7
abundance: NA
d_gene: NA
v_gene: TRBV13
CDR3nt: TGTGCCAGCAGCTTAGACTCCATGCTTGAGCTAGATTCGTCCTACGAGCAGTACTTC
CDR3aa: CASSLDSMLELDSSYEQYF

j_gene: TRBJ1-1
abundance: once
d_gene: NA
v_gene: TRBV5-5
CDR3nt: TGTGCCAGCAGCCCCACAGGTAGGGGATCCACTGAAGCTTTCTTT
CDR3aa: CASSPTGRGSTEAFF

j_gene: TRBJ2-1
abundance: NA
d_gene: NA
v_gene: TRBV4-1
CDR3nt: TGCGCCAGCAGCCAAGACTTGGCCAAGATAGGAGTGAGACAGCATGCCAACAATGAGCAGTTCTTC
CDR3aa: CASSQDLAKIGVRQHANNEQFF

j_gene: TRBJ2-1
abundance: NA
d_gene: TRBD2
v_gene: TRBV14
CDR3nt: TGTGCCAGCAGCCGTCCGGGGGGACGTGAGCAGTTCTTC
CDR3aa: CASSRPGGREQFF

j_gene: TRBJ2-7
abundance: NA
d_gene: TRBD1
v_gene: TRBV18
CDR3nt: TGTGCCAGCTCTCCCGGACAGGCCAAACTCGCCGACGAGCAGTACTTC
CDR3aa: CASSPGQAKLADEQYF